This T cell receptor beta chain was recorded in a study of T cells in Graves' hyperthyroidism and ophthalmopathy. General observations from the study: Clonotypes that were expanded in thyroid above 0.001 mostly appeared in blood too.

Germline CDR1 reads KGHDR; CDR2 reads SFDVKD. Germline trimming cut 3 bases from V and 7 bases from J; bases unmatched to any gene: 6. CDR3 size: 15 residues. It was RNA transcripts that yielded the amplified TCR beta CDR3 regions. During a first-round RT-PCR of the TCR CDR3, the HTBI primer set was used. MiXCR, run by TCRdb on the multiplex PCR reads, gives a single entry per CDR3 protein. There are hundreds of thousands of distinct CDR3 sequences in the sample; roughly 45% occur only once, and roughly 6.5% lies in the top ten. This clonotype was seen ten or more times. Its specificity is not known. The sample taken for sequencing was peripheral blood or thyroid tissue (not recorded which). The J gene is TRBJ1-2, the V gene TRBV24-1; TRBD1 aligns across 11 bases. The receptor was isolated from an adult man with Graves' disease, either hyperthyroidism or ophthalmopathy (not recorded which). This CDR3 is CATSDAGTGGVGYTF. As DNA, the CDR3 is TGTGCCACCAGTGATGCCGGGACAGGGGGTGTTGGCTACACCTTC.